A single sample is the source of the 4 T cell receptor beta chains below, sequenced in a study of CD8 T cells in Susac syndrome. RNA was extracted with the RNeasy kit, and a quantity of roughly 0.5 to 1 ug was reverse transcribed using random hexamers. TCRdb reanalysed the immunoSEQ multiplex PCR reads using MiXCR and keeps one entry per CDR3 protein. Seen here are about 440,000 distinct CDR3 sequences, 75% to 90% observed once, and the top ten hold roughly 0.11%. The sequencing input was CD8+ T cells from PBMCs. The receptors stem from a human donor with multiple sclerosis.

This chain joins TRBV7-9 and TRBJ2-1; D ambiguous. Germline V gene sequence: CDR1 SEHNR, CDR2 FQNEAQ (reference sequence). This CDR3 is 12 amino acids long. Trimming removed 5 bases from V and 9 bases from J, with 11 bases in between. CDR3 amino acids: CASSPPLGEQFF. The CDR3 nucleotides read TGTGCCAGCAGCCCTCCCTTGGGTGAGCAGTTCTTC.

V and J are TRBV7-8 and TRBJ1-5; D is uncertain. The germline gives CDR1 SGHVS, CDR2 FQNEAQ. Trimming stripped 5 bases from V and 0 bases from J, with 11 bases between. This CDR3 has 15 residues. Here the CDR3 DNA reads TGTGCCAGCAGCCCCGCCGGGGTTAGCAATCAGCCCCAGCATTTT. Residues: CASSPAGVSNQPQHF. The variable domain in full, with the rest retrieved from reference TRBV7-8 and TRBJ1-5, is GAGVSQSPRYKVAKRGQDVALRCDPISGHVSLFWYQQALGQGPEFLTYFQNEAQLDKSGLPSDRFFAERPEGSVSTLKIQRTQQEDSAVYLCASSPAGVSNQPQHFGDGTRLSIL.

The rearrangement joins TRBV2 to TRBJ2-1; D gene ambiguous. The V gene lost 8 bases and the J gene lost 0 bases, with 8 bases spanning the gap. Germline V gene sequence: CDR1 SNHLY, CDR2 FYNNEI. This CDR3 spans 13 amino acids. CDR3 amino acids: CASRSSSYNEQFF. The CDR3 DNA follows: TGTGCCAGCCGAAGTTCCTCCTACAATGAGCAGTTCTTC. Looking up the rest from reference TRBV2 and TRBJ2-1 gives the full variable domain: EPEVTQTPSHQVTQMGQEVILRCVPISNHLYFYWYRQILGQKVEFLVSFYNNEISEKSEIFDDQFSVERPDGSNFTLKIRSTKLEDSAMYFCASRSSSYNEQFFGPGTRLTVL.

The chain recombines TRBV3-1 with TRBJ2-1; the match to TRBD2 covers 7 bases. Germline CDR1 reads LGHDT; CDR2 reads YNNKEL (reference sequence). V lost 0 bases to trimming and J lost 4 bases; unmatched junction nucleotides: 6. The CDR3 spans 16 residues. The CDR3 protein is CASSQEVTSVYNEQFF. CDR3 in DNA: TGTGCCAGCAGCCAAGAGGTTACTAGCGTATACAATGAGCAGTTCTTC.